This T cell receptor beta chain was recovered during a study of early T cells in non-severe SARS-CoV-2 infection. Study-level background: Unsorted whole-blood RNA was sequenced in bulk, leaving chains unpaired. Whole-study results and caveats: The study's VDJdb matching favored anti-spike CD8 responses and missed private and CD4 specificities.

CDR1 SGHDT and CDR2 YYEEEE come from the germline V gene. The V end lost 4 bases, the J end lost 0 bases, and 11 bases lay between the germline ends. The CDR3 has 15 residues. The library protocol tagged individual cDNA molecules with unique molecular identifiers. TCRdb analysed the 5' RACE reads with MiXCR anew, one entry per CDR3 protein. Of 60,000 to 75,000 distinct CDR3 sequences listed, roughly an eighth are singletons. Note on this clonotype: The antigen remains undetermined.

The J gene is TRBJ1-5, the V gene TRBV5-6, with D possibly matching TRBD1 (5 bases). The sequencing here drew on whole blood, taken at baseline. The TCR was taken from an adult who was a healthcare worker with PCR-confirmed SARS-CoV-2 infection or an uninfected control (not recorded which). The CDR3 reads CASSRRQNSNQPQHF. CDR3 DNA sequence: TGTGCCAGCAGCAGACGACAGAATAGCAATCAGCCCCAGCATTTT.